The TCR beta chain under discussion was sequenced for a study of blood T cell repertoires in COVID-19 (TCRdb year 2020). About the study as a whole: Collaborator samples came from the United States, Italy and Spain and covered acute and convalescent phases of COVID-19. The material from the prospective study consisted of cDNA or gDNA derived from T cells, B-cell-depleted T cells, or PBMCs. Deeply sampled blood TCRbeta repertoires from subjects exposed to, actively infected with, or recovered from COVID-19 were included in the dataset. The repertoires were released in a freely available public database meant as a resource for research on the immune response to SARS-CoV-2. Samples were obtained from the ongoing ImmuneRACE study (first 160 participants) and from 1,254 subjects provided by 6 global collaborators. The sample metadata nearly always contained a de-identified subject ID, COVID-19 status, age in years and sex. Where HLA class I and class II types were available, the types were taken from metadata supplied by the sample provider, not from assay-based typing.

Participants in the prospective study were aged about 18 to 90 years, lived in about two dozen United States geographic areas, and enrolled through a virtual design. In the prospective study, participants were assigned to cohorts based on the clinical history participants reported in a screening survey and a study questionnaire. Each participant in the prospective study had whole blood, serum and a nasopharyngeal or oropharyngeal swab collected by mobile phlebotomists. Participants in the prospective study had the option to provide additional blood draws and questionnaires over a roughly 2-month period. Before DNA extraction, prospective study blood samples were shipped either frozen or at room temperature. Taken from cysteine to phenylalanine, the CDR3 has 15 residues. Left in the record is the CDR3 DNA by itself, 45 bases read in frame from the first base. Trimming takes 2 bases from V and 7 bases from J, and the germline ends sit 14 bases apart. The germline V gene supplies CDR1 KGHDR and CDR2 SFDVKD.

General study outcomes and caveats: How much clinical and demographic metadata was included differed by source and by participant, and the metadata was provided uncurated.

As concerns this clone: Which antigen it targets is not known. No per-base quality is available; no much larger clone lies one base away.

TCRbeta CDR3 regions were amplified from genomic DNA by means of the immunoSEQ Assay, a bias-controlled multiplex PCR. The study's own analysis went as follows. The number of nucleated cells in each sample was estimated from the amplification of reference gene primers within the assay. To quantify the absolute abundance of each unique TCRbeta CDR3 rearrangement, sequence reads were collapsed and filtered. For each sample, productive Simpson clonality was calculated as the square root of Simpson's diversity index over productive rearrangements. Drawn from immuneACCESS, this table holds only the in-frame rearrangements with V and J called that TCRdb kept. Clones are partly lost; checked studies trace under half to an unresolved V gene and leave the rest unexplained. That table is the source of V, J and clone size, and D and trimming were worked out from the DNA. The sample table lists roughly 220,000 clones, just over 85% of them with a count of one. The ten top clones hold 3% to 4.5% of the sample.

The receptor chain draws on TRBV24-1 and TRBJ1-5; TRBD1 is a weak D gene call, 6 bases matching. The sequence was collected from a woman in her 40s with acute COVID-19. The sample consisted of PBMCs or T cells enriched from blood (not recorded which). CDR3 region: CATSDSKTGIQPQHF. In nucleotides, the sequence is TGTGCCACCAGTGATTCTAAAACAGGGATCCAGCCCCAGCATTTT.